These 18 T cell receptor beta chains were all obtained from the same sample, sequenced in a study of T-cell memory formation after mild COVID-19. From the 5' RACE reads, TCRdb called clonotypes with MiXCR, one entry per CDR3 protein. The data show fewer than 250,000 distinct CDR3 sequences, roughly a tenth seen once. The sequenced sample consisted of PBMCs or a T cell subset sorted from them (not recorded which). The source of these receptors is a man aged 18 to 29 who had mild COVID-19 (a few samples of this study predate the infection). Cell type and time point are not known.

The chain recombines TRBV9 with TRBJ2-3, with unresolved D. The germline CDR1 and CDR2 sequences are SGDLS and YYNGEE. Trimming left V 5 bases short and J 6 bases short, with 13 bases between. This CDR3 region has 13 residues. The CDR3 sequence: CASSGPPGDTQYF. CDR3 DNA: TGTGCCAGCAGTGGCCCTCCTGGGGATACGCAGTATTTT.

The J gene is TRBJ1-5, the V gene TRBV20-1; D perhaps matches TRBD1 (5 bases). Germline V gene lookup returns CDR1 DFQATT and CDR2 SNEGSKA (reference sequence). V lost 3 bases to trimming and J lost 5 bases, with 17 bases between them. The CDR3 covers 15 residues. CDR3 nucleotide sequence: TGCAGTGCTAGGCTACAAGGCAGGGTACATCAGCCCCAGCATTTT. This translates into CSARLQGRVHQPQHF.

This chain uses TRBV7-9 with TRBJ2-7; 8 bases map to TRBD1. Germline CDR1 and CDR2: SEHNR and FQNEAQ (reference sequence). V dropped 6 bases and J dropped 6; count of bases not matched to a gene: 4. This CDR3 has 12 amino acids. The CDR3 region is CASSTDRVEQYV. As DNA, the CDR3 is TGTGCCAGCAGTACGGACAGGGTCGAGCAGTACGTC.

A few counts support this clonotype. The CDR3 nucleotides read TGCGCCAGCAGCCAAGCGCGGGGACTAGCGGGGGAAACCGGGGAGCTGTTTTTT. This translates into CASSQARGLAGETGELFF. The rearrangement links TRBV4-1 to TRBJ2-2, with 14 bases aligning to TRBD2. CDR1 and CDR2 (germline): MGHRA, YSYEKL. V trimming: 1 base; J trimming: 5 bases; junction bases outside the gene matches: 6. The CDR3 totals 18 residues.

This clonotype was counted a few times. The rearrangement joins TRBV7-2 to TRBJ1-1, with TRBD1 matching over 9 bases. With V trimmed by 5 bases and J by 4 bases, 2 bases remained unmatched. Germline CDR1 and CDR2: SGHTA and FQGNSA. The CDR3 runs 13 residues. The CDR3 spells CASSTQGATEAFF. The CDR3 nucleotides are TGTGCCAGCAGCACACAGGGGGCCACTGAAGCTTTCTTT.

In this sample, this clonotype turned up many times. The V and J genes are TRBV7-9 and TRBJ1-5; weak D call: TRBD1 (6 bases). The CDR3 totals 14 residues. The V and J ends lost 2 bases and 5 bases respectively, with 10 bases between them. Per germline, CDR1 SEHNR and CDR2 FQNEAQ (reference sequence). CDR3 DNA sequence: TGTGCCAGCAGCTTATTGGGGGCTGATCAGCCCCAGCATTTT. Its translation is CASSLLGADQPQHF.

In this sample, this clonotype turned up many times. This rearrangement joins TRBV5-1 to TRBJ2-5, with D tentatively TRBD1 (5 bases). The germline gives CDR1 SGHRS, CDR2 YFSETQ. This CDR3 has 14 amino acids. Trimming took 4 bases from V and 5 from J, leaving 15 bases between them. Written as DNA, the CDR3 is TGCGCCAGCAGCAGTGACAGCCCTTCGGAGACCCAGTACTTC. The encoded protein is CASSSDSPSETQYF.

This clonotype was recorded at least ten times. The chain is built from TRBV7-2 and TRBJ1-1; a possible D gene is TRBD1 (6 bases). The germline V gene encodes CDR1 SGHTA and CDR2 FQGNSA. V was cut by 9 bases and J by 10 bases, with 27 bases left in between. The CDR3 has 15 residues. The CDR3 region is CASTFEGGGHRAAFF. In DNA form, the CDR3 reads TGTGCCAGTACGTTCGAGGGAGGGGGACATAGGGCAGCTTTCTTT.

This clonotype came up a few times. CDR3 sequence: CASSPSQGYEQYV. In DNA, the CDR3 is TGTGCCAGCTCACCGAGTCAGGGGTACGAGCAGTACGTC. V is TRBV18 and J is TRBJ2-7; D might be TRBD1 (6 bases). The CDR3 loop spans 13 amino acids. V lost 3 bases, J lost 4 bases, and 10 bases lay in between. Germline V gene sequence: CDR1 KGHSH, CDR2 LQKENI.

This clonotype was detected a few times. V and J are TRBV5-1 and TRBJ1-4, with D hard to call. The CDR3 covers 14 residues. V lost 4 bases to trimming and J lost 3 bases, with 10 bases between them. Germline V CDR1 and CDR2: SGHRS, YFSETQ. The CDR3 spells CASSPQGPNEKLFF. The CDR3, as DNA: TGCGCCAGCAGCCCGCAAGGACCTAATGAAAAACTGTTTTTT. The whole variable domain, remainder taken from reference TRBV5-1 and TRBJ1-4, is KAGVTQTPRYLIKTRGQQVTLSCSPISGHRSVSWYQQTPGQGLQFLFEYFSETQRNKGNFPGRFSGRQFSNSRSEMNVSTLELGDSALYLCASSPQGPNEKLFFGSGTQLSVL.

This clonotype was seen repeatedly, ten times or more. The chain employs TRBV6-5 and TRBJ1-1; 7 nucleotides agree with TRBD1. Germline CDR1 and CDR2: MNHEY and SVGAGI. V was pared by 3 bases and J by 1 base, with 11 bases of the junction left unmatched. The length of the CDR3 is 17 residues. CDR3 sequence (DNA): TGTGCCAGCAGTTATCGGGGAGGGGGCAGGACGAACACTGAAGCTTTCTTT. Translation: CASSYRGGGRTNTEAFF.

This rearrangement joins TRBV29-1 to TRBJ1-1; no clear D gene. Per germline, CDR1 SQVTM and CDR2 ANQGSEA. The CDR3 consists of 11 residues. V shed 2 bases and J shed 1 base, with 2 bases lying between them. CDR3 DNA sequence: TGCAGCGTTGAACGGAACACTGAAGCTTTCTTT. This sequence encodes CSVERNTEAFF.

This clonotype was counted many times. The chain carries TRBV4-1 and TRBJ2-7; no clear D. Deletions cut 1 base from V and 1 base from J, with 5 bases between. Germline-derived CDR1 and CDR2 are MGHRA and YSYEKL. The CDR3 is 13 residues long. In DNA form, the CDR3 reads TGCGCCAGCAGCCAAGTAGGGTCCTACGAGCAGTACTTC. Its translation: CASSQVGSYEQYF.

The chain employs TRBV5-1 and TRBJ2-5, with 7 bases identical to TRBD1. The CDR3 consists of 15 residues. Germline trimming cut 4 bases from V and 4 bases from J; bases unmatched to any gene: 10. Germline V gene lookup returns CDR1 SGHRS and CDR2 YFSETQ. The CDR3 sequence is CASSHGAAGGETQYF. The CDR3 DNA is TGCGCCAGCAGCCACGGGGCAGCAGGGGGAGAGACCCAGTACTTC.

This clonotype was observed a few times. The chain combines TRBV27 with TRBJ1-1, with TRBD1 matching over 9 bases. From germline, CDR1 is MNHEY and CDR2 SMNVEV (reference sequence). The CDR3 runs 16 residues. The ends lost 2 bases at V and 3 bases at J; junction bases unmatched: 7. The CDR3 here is CASSLHHRGQDTEAFF. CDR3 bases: TGTGCCAGCAGTTTACACCACAGGGGGCAAGACACTGAAGCTTTCTTT.

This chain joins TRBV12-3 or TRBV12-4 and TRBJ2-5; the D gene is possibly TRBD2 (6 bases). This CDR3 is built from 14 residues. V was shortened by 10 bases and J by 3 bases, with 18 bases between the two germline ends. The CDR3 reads CATTPRGGKETQYF. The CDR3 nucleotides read TGTGCCACTACGCCACGTGGGGGGAAAGAGACCCAGTACTTC.

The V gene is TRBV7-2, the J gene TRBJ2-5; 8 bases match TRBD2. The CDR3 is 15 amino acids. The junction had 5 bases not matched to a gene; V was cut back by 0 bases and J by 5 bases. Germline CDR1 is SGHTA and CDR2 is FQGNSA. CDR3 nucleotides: TGTGCCAGCAGCTTAGCAGGGGCTAGCGGGGAGACCCAGTACTTC. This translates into CASSLAGASGETQYF.

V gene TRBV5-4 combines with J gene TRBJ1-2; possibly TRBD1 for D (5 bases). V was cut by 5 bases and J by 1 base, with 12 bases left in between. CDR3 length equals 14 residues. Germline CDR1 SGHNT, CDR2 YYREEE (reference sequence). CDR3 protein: CASRMGDRNYGYTF. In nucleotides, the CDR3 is TGTGCCAGCAGAATGGGGGACCGTAACTATGGCTACACCTTC.